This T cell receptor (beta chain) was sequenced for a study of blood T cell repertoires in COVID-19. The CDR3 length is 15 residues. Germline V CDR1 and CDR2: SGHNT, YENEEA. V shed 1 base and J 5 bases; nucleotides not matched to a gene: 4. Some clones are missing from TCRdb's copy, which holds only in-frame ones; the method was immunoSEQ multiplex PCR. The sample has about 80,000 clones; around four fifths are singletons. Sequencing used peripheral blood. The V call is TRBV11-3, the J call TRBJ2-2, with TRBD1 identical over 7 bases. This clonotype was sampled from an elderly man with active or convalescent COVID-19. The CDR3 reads CASSLVTGVTGELFF. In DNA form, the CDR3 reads TGTGCCAGCAGCTTAGTTACAGGGGTGACCGGGGAGCTGTTTTTT.